One and the same sample provided the 5 T cell receptor beta chains below, sequenced in a study of long-term antiretroviral therapy in people with HIV. Survey-level immunoSEQ v3.0 assays were run. Assay used: immunoSEQ multiplex PCR; TCRdb lists only in-frame clones, some missing. In the table there are 24,000 or so clones, 76% of which are singletons. The source material was unsorted PBMCs, sampled 0.5 years after starting antiretroviral therapy. Source of these receptors: a woman between 40 and 55 years old with HIV.

The chain employs TRBV4-3 and TRBJ1-1; no firm D call. The V gene lost 0 bases and the J gene lost 1 base, with 15 bases spanning the gap. This CDR3 spans 17 amino acids. The germline CDR1 and CDR2 sequences are LGHNA and YSLEER. DNA of the CDR3: TGCGCCAGCAGCCAAGATTCGAGGTCGTGGTCGAACACTGAAGCTTTCTTT. Protein sequence: CASSQDSRSWSNTEAFF.

This clone was seen a single time. V gene TRBV15 combines with J gene TRBJ2-5, with TRBD2 matching over 7 bases. This CDR3 is built from 16 residues. Germline V gene lookup returns CDR1 LNHNV and CDR2 YYDKDF (reference sequence). V shed 2 bases and J 2 bases; nucleotides not matched to a gene: 8. The CDR3 sequence is CATSRSRGVRQETQYF. CDR3 DNA: TGTGCCACCAGCAGATCTCGGGGGGTCAGGCAAGAGACCCAGTACTTC.

J is TRBJ1-1 and V is TRBV28; D gene uncertain. The CDR3 loop spans 11 amino acids. V was clipped by 2 bases and J by 12 bases, with 10 bases between them. Germline V gives CDR1 MDHEN, CDR2 SYDVKM. In nucleotides, the CDR3 is TGTGCCAGCAGTTTACAAGGGATGACTTTCTTT. Its protein product is CASSLQGMTFF.

The rearrangement uses TRBV29-1 and TRBJ2-4; the D call may be TRBD1 or TRBD2 (5 bases each). Germline loops: CDR1 SQVTM, CDR2 ANQGSEA. V dropped 7 bases and J dropped 6 bases, with 13 bases sitting between them. The CDR3 consists of 12 residues. The CDR3 nucleotides read TGCAGCGGGTCCAGGGACCCAAACATTCAGTACTTC. Translating it yields CSGSRDPNIQYF.

This chain links TRBV27 with TRBJ2-1, with TRBD1 matching 7 bases. This CDR3 has 15 amino acids. Looked up from germline, CDR1 is MNHEY and CDR2 is SMNVEV (reference sequence). The J segment lost 6 bases and the V segment lost 3 bases, leaving 8 bases of the junction unmatched. CDR3 sequence: CASSLGQTRSNEQFF. In DNA form, the CDR3 reads TGTGCCAGCAGTTTGGGACAGACGCGGAGCAATGAGCAGTTCTTC.